The next 8 T cell receptor beta chains were all read from a single sample in a study of cytomegalovirus exposure and HLA in healthy donors. PCR involved 60 Vbeta and 13 Jbeta primers. Measured with immunoSEQ multiplex PCR; TCRdb has only the in-frame clones, and not every one. The repertoire holds about 160,000 clones, with around four fifths as singletons. The sample was PBMCs. These receptors were taken from a man between 18 and 29 years old in good health and CMV-seropositive.

The sample holds a few counts of this clone. The rearrangement joins TRBV9 to TRBJ1-2, with D uncertain. V lost 6 bases, J lost 6 bases, and 21 bases lay in between. CDR1 is SGDLS, CDR2 YYNGEE, per germline. This CDR3 comprises 15 residues. In DNA form, the CDR3 reads TGTGCCAGCACCCCGGACGGTTGGGCCGGGAATGGCTACACCTTC. Amino acid sequence: CASTPDGWAGNGYTF.

The V call is TRBV6-1, the J call TRBJ1-2; D is undetermined. The CDR3 sequence is 14 residues long. Deletions cut 1 base from V and 6 bases from J, with 12 bases between. Per germline, CDR1 MNHNS and CDR2 SASEGT. The CDR3 region is CASSEGWPGDGYTF. In DNA, the CDR3 is TGTGCCAGCAGTGAAGGGTGGCCAGGCGATGGCTACACCTTC.

The V gene is TRBV29-1, the J gene TRBJ2-1; the match to TRBD1 covers 8 bases. The CDR3 loop spans 16 amino acids. The V gene end was trimmed by 8 bases and the J gene end by 5 bases; junction bases not matched to a gene: 17. CDR1 is SQVTM, CDR2 ANQGSEA, per germline. CDR3 nucleotides: TGCAGCATCTTGAAACGAATCGGGACAGGTGACAATGAGCAGTTCTTC. It is translated as CSILKRIGTGDNEQFF.

The V gene is TRBV4-1, the J gene TRBJ2-7, with a possible D match to TRBD1 (6 bases). Germline CDR1 MGHRA, CDR2 YSYEKL. The V and J ends lost 4 bases and 1 base respectively, with 11 bases between them. CDR3 length: 14 residues. This CDR3 reads CASSPLGQSYEQYF. The CDR3 coding sequence is TGCGCCAGCAGCCCATTAGGACAGTCCTACGAGCAGTACTTC.

This rearrangement joins TRBV13 to TRBJ2-5; 7 bases match TRBD2. The CDR3 loop spans 15 amino acids. Germline values: CDR1 PRHDT, CDR2 FYEKMQ (reference sequence). The junction had 5 bases not matched to a gene; V was cut back by 0 bases and J by 4 bases. In DNA form, the CDR3 reads TGTGCCAGCAGCTTAGGGTGGGGGGGACCAGAGACCCAGTACTTC. This encodes CASSLGWGGPETQYF.

This clone was detected only once. The chain joins TRBV5-4 to TRBJ2-7; 7 bases align to TRBD1. This CDR3 is 12 amino acids long. The germline V gene encodes CDR1 SGHNT and CDR2 YYREEE (reference sequence). The V and J ends lost 4 bases and 10 bases, in that order; junction bases with no gene match: 8. CDR3: CASSADRFKQYF. The CDR3 nucleotides are TGTGCCAGCAGCGCGGACAGGTTTAAACAGTACTTC.

The chain uses TRBV5-4 and TRBJ2-7, with D perhaps matching TRBD2 (5 bases). The CDR3 is 14 residues long. V lost 0 bases and J lost 2, with 9 bases in between. Germline CDR1 reads SGHNT; CDR2 reads YYREEE (reference sequence). The DNA of the CDR3 is TGTGCCAGCAGCTTGGGGTGGGGAGCCTACGAGCAGTACTTC. As protein: CASSLGWGAYEQYF.

The rearrangement uses TRBV6-6 and TRBJ1-4; tentative D call: TRBD1 (5 bases). The V end lost 6 bases, the J end lost 5 bases, and 10 bases lay between the germline ends. This CDR3 contains 13 residues. The V gene's germline CDR1 is MNHNY and CDR2 SVGAGI (reference sequence). For the CDR3, the DNA is TGTGCCAGCAGACAGGAGATCAATGAAAAACTGTTTTTT. This encodes CASRQEINEKLFF.